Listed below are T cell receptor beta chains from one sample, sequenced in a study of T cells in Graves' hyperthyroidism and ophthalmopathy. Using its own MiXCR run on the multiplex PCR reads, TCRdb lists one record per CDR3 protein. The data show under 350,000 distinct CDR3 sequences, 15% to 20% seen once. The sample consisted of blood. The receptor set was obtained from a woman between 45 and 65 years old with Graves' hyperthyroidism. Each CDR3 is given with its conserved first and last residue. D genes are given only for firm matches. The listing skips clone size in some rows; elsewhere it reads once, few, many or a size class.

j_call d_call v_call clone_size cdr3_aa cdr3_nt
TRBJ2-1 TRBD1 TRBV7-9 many CASEGAGTGYNEQFF TGTGCCAGCGAGGGGGCAGGCACAGGCTACAATGAGCAGTTCTTC
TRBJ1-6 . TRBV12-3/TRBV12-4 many CASSLVNSPLHF TGTGCCAGCAGTTTAGTTAATTCACCCCTCCACTTT
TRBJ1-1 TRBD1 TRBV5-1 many CASSLEGQVNEAFF TGCGCCAGCAGCTTGGAGGGACAGGTCAATGAAGCTTTCTTT
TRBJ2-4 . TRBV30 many CACEGRDIQYF TGTGCCTGCGAGGGAAGAGACATTCAGTACTTC
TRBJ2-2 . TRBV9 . CASSVEVVGELFF TGTGCCAGCAGCGTAGAGGTTGTCGGGGAGCTGTTTTTT
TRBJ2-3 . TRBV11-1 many CASSLADGRTDTQYF TGTGCCAGCAGCTTAGCGGACGGCCGCACAGATACGCAGTATTTT
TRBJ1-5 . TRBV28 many CASSLFGGVGRNQPQHF TGTGCCAGCAGTTTATTCGGGGGGGTAGGGCGAAATCAGCCCCAGCATTTT
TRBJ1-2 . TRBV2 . CASIEEYGYTF TGTGCCAGCATAGAGGAATATGGCTACACCTTC
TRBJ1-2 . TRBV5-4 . CASSQDRSHGYTF TGTGCCAGCAGCCAGGACAGATCGCATGGCTACACCTTC
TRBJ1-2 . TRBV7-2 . CASSSRAELRGYTF TGTGCCAGCAGCTCCCGGGCCGAACTACGTGGCTACACCTTC
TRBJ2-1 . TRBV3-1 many CASSRRDGNNEQFF TGTGCCAGCAGCAGAAGGGACGGCAACAATGAGCAGTTCTTC
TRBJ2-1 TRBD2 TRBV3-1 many CASSPVAGVAYNEQFF TGTGCCAGCAGCCCCGTAGCGGGAGTGGCCTACAATGAGCAGTTCTTC
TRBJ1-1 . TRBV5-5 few CASSPQGRSAFF TGTGCCAGCAGCCCTCAGGGGCGCAGTGCTTTCTTT
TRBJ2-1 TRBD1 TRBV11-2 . CASSPGTGVGNEQFF TGTGCCAGCAGCCCCGGGACAGGGGTAGGCAATGAGCAGTTCTTC
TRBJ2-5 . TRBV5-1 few CASNPRAEGGQETQYF TGCGCCAGCAACCCCCGGGCGGAGGGGGGCCAAGAGACCCAGTACTTC
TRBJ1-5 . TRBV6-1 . CASTIADQPQHF TGTGCCAGCACCATTGCGGATCAGCCCCAGCATTTT
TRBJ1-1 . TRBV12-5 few CASGGWGPKNTEAFF TGTGCTAGTGGGGGGTGGGGGCCCAAGAACACTGAAGCTTTCTTT
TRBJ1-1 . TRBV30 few CAWSVRRALEAFF TGTGCCTGGAGTGTCCGCCGGGCCTTAGAAGCTTTCTTT
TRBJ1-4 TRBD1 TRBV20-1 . CSGQIRDRGEKLFF TGCAGTGGGCAGATTAGAGACAGGGGAGAAAAACTGTTTTTT
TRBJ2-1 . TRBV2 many CASSGRQGGSYNEQFF TGTGCCAGCAGTGGCCGTCAGGGGGGATCCTACAATGAGCAGTTCTTC
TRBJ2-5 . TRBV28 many CASSPPGDQETQYF TGTGCCAGCAGTCCCCCGGGGGACCAAGAGACCCAGTACTTC
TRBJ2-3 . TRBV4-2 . CASSQGTPVPDTQYF TGTGCCAGCAGCCAGGGGACACCCGTCCCAGATACGCAGTATTTT
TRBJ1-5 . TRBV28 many CASSLGGPPNQPQHF TGTGCCAGCAGTTTGGGTGGGCCTCCCAATCAGCCCCAGCATTTT
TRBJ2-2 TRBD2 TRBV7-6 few CASSLEGLYTGELFF TGTGCCAGCAGCTTAGAGGGACTATACACCGGGGAGCTGTTTTTT
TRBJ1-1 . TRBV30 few CAWGHLNTEAFF TGTGCCTGGGGACACTTGAACACTGAAGCTTTCTTT
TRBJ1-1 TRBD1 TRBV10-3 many CAISESPDRAEAFF TGTGCCATCAGTGAGTCGCCTGACAGGGCTGAAGCTTTCTTT
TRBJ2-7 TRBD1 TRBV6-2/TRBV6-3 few CASSPTGTGGYEQYF TGTGCCAGCAGTCCGACCGGGACAGGGGGGTACGAGCAGTACTTC
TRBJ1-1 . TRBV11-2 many CASSLGTGANAFF TGTGCCAGCAGCTTAGGCACTGGGGCAAACGCTTTCTTT
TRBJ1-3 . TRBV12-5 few CASGGQPHSGNTIYF TGTGCTAGTGGTGGACAGCCCCACTCTGGAAACACCATATATTTT
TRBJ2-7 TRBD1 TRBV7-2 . CASSLRQGSYEQYF TGTGCCAGCAGCTTGAGACAGGGGTCCTACGAGCAGTACTTC
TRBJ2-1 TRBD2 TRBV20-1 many CSASFASGYNEQFF TGCAGTGCTAGTTTCGCTAGCGGCTACAATGAGCAGTTCTTC
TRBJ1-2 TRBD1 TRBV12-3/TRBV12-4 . CASSLRGQGSSGYTF TGTGCCAGCAGTTTACGGGGACAGGGGTCCTCTGGCTACACCTTC
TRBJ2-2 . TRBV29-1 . CSVEVGIRELNTGELFF TGCAGCGTTGAAGTTGGGATCCGGGAGTTGAACACCGGGGAGCTGTTTTTT
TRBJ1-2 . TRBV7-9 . CASSDGGDLNYGYTF TGTGCCAGCAGCGACGGGGGGGACCTTAACTATGGCTACACCTTC
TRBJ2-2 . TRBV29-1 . CSVDAGTGELFF TGCAGCGTTGATGCAGGGACCGGGGAGCTGTTTTTT
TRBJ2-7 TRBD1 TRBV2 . CASSLRQGREQYF TGTGCCAGCAGCCTTCGACAGGGCAGGGAGCAGTACTTC
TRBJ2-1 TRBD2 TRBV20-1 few CSAQKAIAGGNEQFF TGCAGTGCTCAAAAGGCGATAGCGGGGGGCAATGAGCAGTTCTTC
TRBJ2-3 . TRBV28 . CASSSLLRTDTQYF TGTGCCAGCAGTTCCCTTCTCCGCACAGATACGCAGTATTTT
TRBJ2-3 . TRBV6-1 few CASHRSTDTQYF TGTGCCAGCCACCGGAGCACAGATACGCAGTATTTT
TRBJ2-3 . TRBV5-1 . CASADSVPDTDTQYF TGCGCCAGCGCCGACAGCGTCCCAGACACAGATACGCAGTATTTT
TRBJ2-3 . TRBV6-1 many CASSEWAGGGDTQYF TGTGCCAGCAGTGAATGGGCAGGGGGGGGAGATACGCAGTATTTT
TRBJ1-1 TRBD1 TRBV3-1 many CASSRITGGTEAFF TGTGCCAGCAGCCGTATCACAGGGGGCACTGAAGCTTTCTTT
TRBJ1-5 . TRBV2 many CASSEGRLNQPQHF TGTGCCAGCTCGGAGGGACGGCTCAATCAGCCCCAGCATTTT